Listed below are T cell receptor beta chains from one sample, sequenced in a study of blood T cell repertoires in COVID-19. The table came from immunoSEQ multiplex PCR; TCRdb's copy has only in-frame clones and leaves some out. Of under 300,000 clones in the sample, around 87% were seen once. The specimen sequenced was PBMCs or T cells enriched from blood (not recorded which). These receptor sequences come from a woman younger than 45 with acute COVID-19. The CDR3 runs from the conserved cysteine through the conserved F or W. Fields, in order: V gene, J gene, CDR3 protein.

TRBV6-5,TRBJ2-4,CASRPTGSWENIQYF
TRBV5-4,TRBJ2-3,CASSSRVGVDTQYF
TRBV15,TRBJ2-1,CATSRLGNEQFF
TRBV9,TRBJ1-2,CASSGARGAANYGYTF
TRBV30,TRBJ1-1,CAWRQRNTEAFF
TRBV2,TRBJ2-1,CASTGTHEQFF
TRBV29-1,TRBJ2-5,CSVEGHYQETQYF
TRBV12-2,TRBJ1-2,CASRLSRGGAYGYTF
TRBV10-1,TRBJ1-2,CASSDRRIGSYTF
TRBV2,TRBJ2-7,CASSPGDKPYEQYF
TRBV7-6,TRBJ2-5,CASRPTSGGAQETQYF
TRBV5-5,TRBJ2-5,CASSLALAGGLQETQYF
TRBV13,TRBJ2-3,CASRPSGRPTTDTQYF
TRBV7-3,TRBJ1-2,CASSPGQGGYGYTF
TRBV28,TRBJ2-5,CASSWPLGESGGEQETQYF
TRBV10-1,TRBJ2-6,CASSESHTGGASSGANVLTF
TRBV20-1,TRBJ1-2,CSASEHGDSRYGYTF
TRBV5-1,TRBJ2-3,CASSRGFTDTQYF
TRBV4-1,TRBJ1-6,CASSQDTRDLALHF
TRBV5-1,TRBJ1-6,CASSMNRGSSYNSPLHF
TRBV3-1/TRBV3-2,TRBJ2-2,CASSRRDTNTGELFF
TRBV6-1,TRBJ2-1,CASSERGGGEQFF
TRBV5-6,TRBJ1-4,CASSLGKGASVRAEKLFF
TRBV19,TRBJ1-2,CASSIAPLTGAYYGYTF
TRBV7-6,TRBJ1-6,CASSLTGTGYNSPLHF
TRBV2,TRBJ2-1,CASSDFASAIYNEQFF
TRBV10-3,TRBJ1-4,CAISDPGTGGVEKLFF
TRBV15,TRBJ2-3,CATSPLGGGLDTQYF
TRBV6-2/TRBV6-3,TRBJ2-3,CASSYGGGELTDTQYF
TRBV11-2,TRBJ1-6,CASNRPGSPLHF
TRBV4-1,TRBJ2-7,CASSEGLAGGIEQYF
TRBV10-2,TRBJ2-7,CASSESLGAYEQYF
TRBV30,TRBJ1-5,CAWSQGARQPQHF
TRBV28,TRBJ1-1,CASSSTFLDMNTEAFF
TRBV7-8,TRBJ1-4,CASSLASPRGNEKLFF
TRBV2,TRBJ1-5,CASRLDRSSNQPQHF
TRBV7-8,TRBJ2-7,CASSHRYGRSGNLEQYF
TRBV23-1,TRBJ2-3,CASSQSRRGQDTDTQYF
TRBV10-3,TRBJ1-1,CATGAQGPEAFF
TRBV7-6,TRBJ1-5,CASSLSRYQPQHF
TRBV10-2,TRBJ1-5,CASSTQGAMGQPQHF
TRBV27,TRBJ2-5,CASRANHRTQYF
TRBV7-6,TRBJ2-7,CASSQTGWRNEQYF
TRBV19,TRBJ2-1,CASSSLWEYGEQFF
TRBV7-9,TRBJ1-4,CASSLVRGRIEKLFF
TRBV19,TRBJ1-5,CASSIPQGRQPQHF
TRBV19,TRBJ1-5,CASSIGVRGNQPQHF
TRBV28,TRBJ2-4,CATSRDSVIQYF
TRBV7-3,TRBJ2-2,CASSALRGQIEGELFF
TRBV7-9,TRBJ2-5,CASSLAEKETQYF
TRBV29-1,TRBJ1-1,CSVVGDRGGLNTEAFF
TRBV7-6,TRBJ2-4,CASSPWTGGSKNIQYF
TRBV7-8,TRBJ2-6,CASSLVGFVGAGANVLTF
TRBV7-9,TRBJ2-7,CASSSTGGSYEQYF
TRBV2,TRBJ2-5,CASDRGQETQYF
TRBV20-1,TRBJ1-6,CSASIPGQGHSPLHF
TRBV6-2/TRBV6-3,TRBJ1-5,CASSDRDNHQPQHF